Sequencing of this T cell receptor (beta chain) was carried out in a study of siplizumab effects on memory and regulatory T cells. Overall study results and limits: Among mappable alloreactive CD4+ clones, the Treg-derived fraction averaged around 63% with siplizumab versus roughly 27% in controls. Alloreactive clones mapping to unstimulated subsets formed only a minor fraction.

About this clone: Its antigen is as yet unknown.

TCRdb's table, derived via immunoSEQ multiplex PCR, lists solely in-frame clones and lacks some. The sample lists 70,000 to 95,000 clones; approximately 90% were seen once. V lost 3 bases, J lost 4 bases, and 10 bases lay in between. This CDR3 is 13 amino acids long. CDR1 is SGHNT, CDR2 YENEEA, per germline. The clonotype comes from a human donor in good health. The chain uses TRBV11-3 and TRBJ2-7; D perhaps matches TRBD2 (7 bases). The sample consisted of CD4+ T cells sorted from blood. The CDR3 sequence: CASSLGGQYEQYF. Here the CDR3 DNA reads TGTGCCAGCAGCTTGGGGGGGCAGTACGAGCAGTACTTC. Complete variable domain (other parts from reference TRBV11-3 and TRBJ2-7): EAGVVQSPRYKIIEKKQPVAFWCNPISGHNTLYWYLQNLGQGPELLIRYENEEAVDDSQLPKDRFSAERLKGVDSTLKIQPAELGDSAVYLCASSLGGQYEQYFGPGTRLTVT.